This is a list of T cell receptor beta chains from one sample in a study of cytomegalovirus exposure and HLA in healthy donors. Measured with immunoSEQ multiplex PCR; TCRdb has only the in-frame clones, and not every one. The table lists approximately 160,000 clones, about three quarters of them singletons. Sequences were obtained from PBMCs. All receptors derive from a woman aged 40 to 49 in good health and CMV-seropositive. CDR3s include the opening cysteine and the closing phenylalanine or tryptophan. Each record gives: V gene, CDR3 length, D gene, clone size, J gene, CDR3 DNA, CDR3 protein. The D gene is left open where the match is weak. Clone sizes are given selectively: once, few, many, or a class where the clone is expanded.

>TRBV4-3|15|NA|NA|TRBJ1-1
TGCGCCAGCAGCCAATCATATACAGGGACCACTGAAGCTTTCTTT
CASSQSYTGTTEAFF
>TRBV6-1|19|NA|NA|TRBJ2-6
TGTGCCAGCAGTGAATTGGGGCGGGGTGAGGGATCTGGGGCCAACGTCCTGACTTTC
CASSELGRGEGSGANVLTF
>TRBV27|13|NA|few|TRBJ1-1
TGTGCCAGCAGACCAACAGGAGCCTCGGAAGCTTTCTTT
CASRPTGASEAFF
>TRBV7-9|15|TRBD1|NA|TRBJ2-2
TGTGCCAGCAGCTCCACAGGGGGCCATGGCGGGGAGCTGTTTTTT
CASSSTGGHGGELFF
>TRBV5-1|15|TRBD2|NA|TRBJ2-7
TGCGCCAGCAGCTTGGGGGGGACTACCTCCTACGAGCAGTACTTC
CASSLGGTTSYEQYF
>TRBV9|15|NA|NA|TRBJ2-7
TGTGCCAGCAGCCCACAAGGAGAAAACTGGCGCGAGCAGTACTTC
CASSPQGENWREQYF
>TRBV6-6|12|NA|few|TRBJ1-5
TGTGCCAGCAGTTATCAGGAACAGCCCCAGCATTTT
CASSYQEQPQHF
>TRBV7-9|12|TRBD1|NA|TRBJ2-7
TGTGCCGTAGGGACAGGGGGCGACGAGCAGTACTTC
CAVGTGGDEQYF
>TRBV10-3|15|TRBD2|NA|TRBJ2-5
TGTGCCATCAGTGAAAGTAGCGGGTTCCAAGAGACCCAGTACTTC
CAISESSGFQETQYF
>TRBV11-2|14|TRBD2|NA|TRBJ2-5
TGTGCCAGCAGCCTAGCGGGGGGCCAAGAGACCCAGTACTTC
CASSLAGGQETQYF
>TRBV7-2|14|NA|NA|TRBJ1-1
TGTGCCAGCAGCTCGACGTTCTTAGGACTTGAAGCTTTCTTT
CASSSTFLGLEAFF